This T cell receptor (beta chain) was sequenced in a study of Tregs in tolerant kidney transplant recipients. Study-wide results and limits: Tregs expanded with activated donor B cells seemed most donor-specific. Biological reproducibility was not directly addressed in this study. Findings come from small patient numbers and require larger validation.

Using immunoSEQ multiplex PCR, the repertoire was profiled, and TCRdb retains in-frame clones only, with some absent. The sample contains approximately 260,000 clones, roughly 80% of which appear only once. V lost 5 bases to trimming and J lost 4 bases, with 9 bases between them. Germline V gives CDR1 MNHNS, CDR2 SASEGT. The CDR3 spans 13 residues. Unstimulated Tregs (CD4+CD25+CD127-) and CD4+CD25- non-Tregs were sorted from PBMCs. As to this clone: Its cognate antigen is unknown.

The sequence was collected from a human donor in good health. The sample consisted of CD4+ T cells from blood. This chain connects TRBV6-1 to TRBJ1-5, with TRBD1 as a possible D gene (5 bases). This CDR3 is CASSSQGNQPQHF. DNA of the CDR3: TGTGCCAGCAGTTCTCAGGGAAATCAGCCCCAGCATTTT.